The 26 T cell receptor beta chains presented below share a single source sample, sequenced in a study of post-analysis software for immune sequencing data. Study findings and constraints: In patients, about 5 TRBV segments were more frequent than in controls, with TRBV5-6, TRBV5-1 and TRBV20-1 among them.

For these TCRs, the target antigens are not known. Each TCR beta cDNA library carried unique molecular identifiers. MiXCR was run by TCRdb on the PCR reads, yielding one entry per CDR3 protein. In the table there are roughly 730,000 distinct CDR3 sequences, 25% to 30% of which are singletons. Sequencing was done on a sample of blood. The receptors were sampled from a girl under 18 with multiple sclerosis.

The chain has TRBV5-1 and TRBJ2-1; D is ambiguous. Germline values: CDR1 SGHRS, CDR2 YFSETQ. This CDR3 region has 15 residues. The V end lost 0 bases, the J end lost 2 bases, and 9 bases lay between the germline ends. DNA of the CDR3: TGCGCCAGCAGCTTGGAACCCGCAACCTACAATGAGCAGTTCTTC. This gives the protein CASSLEPATYNEQFF.

This sequence joins TRBV29-1 and TRBJ1-3, with 7 positions matching TRBD1. This CDR3 is 13 amino acids long. Germline CDR1 is SQVTM and CDR2 is ANQGSEA. The V segment lost 5 bases and the J segment 0 bases; nucleotides outside the gene matches: 1. This CDR3 is CSVRQGSGNTIYF. The CDR3 nucleotides are TGCAGCGTTCGACAGGGCTCTGGAAACACCATATATTTT. Drawing the rest from reference TRBV29-1 and TRBJ1-3, the complete variable domain is SAVISQKPSRDICQRGTSLTIQCQVDSQVTMMFWYRQQPGQSLTLIATANQGSEATYESGFVIDKFPISRPNLTFSTLTVSNMSPEDSSIYLCSVRQGSGNTIYFGEGSWLTVV.

This clonotype was observed many times. This sequence joins TRBV29-1 and TRBJ2-5; 8 nucleotides match TRBD1. Germline CDR1 reads SQVTM; CDR2 reads ANQGSEA. The CDR3 extends over 12 amino acids. Trimming at V came to 3 bases and at J to 7 bases, leaving 4 bases not matched to a gene. Here the CDR3 DNA reads TGCAGCGTTGAGACAGGGGTGGTGACCCAGTACTTC. It specifies CSVETGVVTQYF. The complete variable domain, with remaining parts taken from reference TRBV29-1 and TRBJ2-5, reads SAVISQKPSRDICQRGTSLTIQCQVDSQVTMMFWYRQQPGQSLTLIATANQGSEATYESGFVIDKFPISRPNLTFSTLTVSNMSPEDSSIYLCSVETGVVTQYFGPGTRLLVL.

A few counts support this clonotype. The CDR3 here is CASSEFASNQPQHF. CDR3 bases: TGTGCCAGCAGTGAATTTGCCAGCAATCAGCCCCAGCATTTT. The V gene is TRBV6-1, the J gene TRBJ1-5; D is unclear. This CDR3 is 14 amino acids long. Trimming removed 2 bases at V and 1 base at J, with 6 bases between. CDR1 is MNHNS, CDR2 SASEGT, per germline.

This clonotype was counted only a few times. The chain has TRBV3-1 and TRBJ1-2, with D tentatively TRBD1 (5 bases). Germline CDR1 is LGHDT and CDR2 is YNNKEL (reference sequence). The V end lost 2 bases, the J end lost 7 bases, and 8 bases lay between the germline ends. This CDR3 contains 12 residues. CDR3 in amino acids: CASSQFQGGYTF. The DNA for the CDR3 is TGTGCCAGCAGCCAATTTCAGGGTGGCTACACCTTC.

This clonotype has just one count. J is TRBJ1-5 and V is TRBV3-1; D might be TRBD1 (6 bases). The CDR3 contains 13 residues. Trimming stripped 6 bases from V and 4 bases from J, with 10 bases between. CDR1 and CDR2 (germline): LGHDT, YNNKEL (reference sequence). Written as DNA, the CDR3 is TGTGCCAGCAGGGGACAACCAAATCAGCCCCAGCATTTT. Amino acids: CASRGQPNQPQHF. Filled out from reference TRBV3-1 and TRBJ1-5, the complete variable domain reads DTAVSQTPKYLVTQMGNDKSIKCEQNLGHDTMYWYKQDSKKFLKIMFSYNNKELIINETVPNRFSPKSPDKAHLNLHINSLELGDSAVYFCASRGQPNQPQHFGDGTRLSIL.

This clonotype was observed at least ten times. The chain links TRBV20-1 to TRBJ2-7; D ambiguous. The germline V and J ends were trimmed by 0 bases and 2 bases, with 8 bases remaining between them. The germline gives CDR1 DFQATT, CDR2 SNEGSKA (reference sequence). CDR3 size: 13 residues. The CDR3 region is CSARDRTTYEQYF. In DNA, the CDR3 is TGCAGTGCTAGAGATAGGACCACCTACGAGCAGTACTTC.

This clonotype has a single count. The chain is built from TRBV7-2 and TRBJ2-3, with 11 bases identical to TRBD2. With 3 bases clipped from V and 2 bases from J, the junction kept 10 bases outside the gene matches. The germline gives CDR1 SGHTA, CDR2 FQGNSA. The CDR3 runs 18 residues. The CDR3 is CASSLGVLAGGNTDTQYF. DNA for the CDR3: TGTGCCAGCAGCTTGGGGGTCCTAGCGGGGGGAAACACAGATACGCAGTATTTT.

This sequence joins TRBV9 and TRBJ2-5, with D possibly TRBD1 on 6 matching bases. There are 13 residues in the CDR3. V was trimmed by 0 bases and J by 7 bases, leaving 10 bases between them. Germline V gene lookup returns CDR1 SGDLS and CDR2 YYNGEE. The CDR3 reads CASSVAGAGTQYF. CDR3 sequence (DNA): TGTGCCAGCAGCGTAGCAGGGGCCGGGACCCAGTACTTC. The variable domain in full, completed from reference TRBV9 and TRBJ2-5, reads DSGVTQTPKHLITATGQRVTLRCSPRSGDLSVYWYQQSLDQGLQFLIQYYNGEERAKGNILERFSAQQFPDLHSELNLSSLELGDSALYFCASSVAGAGTQYFGPGTRLLVL.

This chain connects TRBV5-6 to TRBJ2-1; possibly TRBD2 for D (5 bases). CDR1 is SGHDT, CDR2 YYEEEE, per germline. The V end lost 4 bases, the J end lost 10 bases, and 15 bases lay between the germline ends. The CDR3 contains 13 residues. The CDR3 reads CASSRLRIEEQFF. The CDR3 DNA sequence: TGTGCCAGCAGCCGACTACGTATTGAAGAGCAGTTCTTC.

This chain uses TRBV12-3 or TRBV12-4 with TRBJ2-7; 8 nucleotides align to TRBD1. Trimming removed 5 bases from V and 9 bases from J; junction bases left unmatched: 9. The CDR3 covers 13 residues. The chain's CDR3 is CASSPGTGDGQYF. The DNA for the CDR3 is TGTGCCAGCAGTCCAGGGACAGGCGACGGGCAGTACTTC.

The chain is built from TRBV6-6 and TRBJ1-1, with TRBD1 matching 8 bases. The CDR3 length is 16 residues. Germline V gene lookup returns CDR1 MNHNY and CDR2 SVGAGI (reference sequence). V lost 7 bases, J lost 4 bases, and 14 bases stayed unmatched. CDR3 loop: CASKLVQGAMGTEAFF. For the CDR3, the DNA is TGTGCCAGCAAATTGGTCCAGGGGGCGATGGGCACTGAAGCTTTCTTT.

This clonotype was detected ten times or more. DNA of the CDR3: TGTGCCAGCAGTCTAGCGGGAGGGCCAGGCGAGCAGTACTTC. Amino acids: CASSLAGGPGEQYF. The V gene is TRBV27, the J gene TRBJ2-5; 12 bases are a match to TRBD2. The DNA end favors TRBJ2-7, so the J call may be wrong. This CDR3 is 14 amino acids long. CDR1 and CDR2 from the germline V gene are MNHEY and SMNVEV (reference sequence).

This clonotype was detected only a few times. The CDR3 loop is CASSLDVGRKADGYTF. For the CDR3, the DNA is TGTGCCAGCAGCTTGGATGTGGGGCGTAAGGCGGATGGCTACACCTTC. This chain joins TRBV5-5 and TRBJ1-2; a possible D gene is TRBD1 (5 bases). CDR1 and CDR2 from the germline V gene are SGHKS and YYEKEE (reference sequence). V was cut by 0 bases and J by 6 bases, with 18 bases left in between. The CDR3 spans 16 residues.

CDR3 coding DNA: TGTGCCAGCAGTGAAGTAACCCCCAGGGGTCACACAGATACGCAGTATTTT. It codes for CASSEVTPRGHTDTQYF. V is TRBV6-1 and J is TRBJ2-3, with D tentatively TRBD1 (6 bases). CDR1 and CDR2 (germline): MNHNS, SASEGT. Trimming removed 1 base at V and 2 bases at J, with 16 bases between. The CDR3 loop spans 17 amino acids.

This clonotype was recorded at least ten times. This CDR3 reads CASSPGLAGGPRYEQYF. The CDR3 DNA reads TGCGCCAGCAGCCCGGGACTAGCGGGAGGGCCCCGCTACGAGCAGTACTTC. The chain has TRBV4-3 and TRBJ2-7; 16 nucleotides align to TRBD2. Germline V gene lookup returns CDR1 LGHNA and CDR2 YSLEER. After removal of 4 bases from V and 3 bases from J, the junction contained 6 bases not matched to a gene. There are 17 residues in the CDR3.

This chain links TRBV24-1 with TRBJ1-5; D remains ambiguous. Deletions cut 3 bases from V and 10 bases from J, with 18 bases between. Germline CDR1 and CDR2: KGHDR and SFDVKD. The CDR3 covers 15 residues. The CDR3 spells CATSDPDGPNRPQHF. In DNA, the CDR3 is TGTGCCACCAGTGATCCTGACGGACCCAATCGACCCCAGCATTTT.

There are a few counts of this clonotype. The rearrangement links TRBV20-1 to TRBJ1-2, with a possible D match to TRBD1 (5 bases). The CDR3 covers 11 residues. V lost 3 bases and J lost 7, with 9 bases in between. Germline loops: CDR1 DFQATT, CDR2 SNEGSKA (reference sequence). Here the CDR3 reads CSASPGGGYTF. CDR3 coding DNA: TGCAGTGCTAGTCCGGGGGGTGGCTACACCTTC.

This clonotype showed up just a few times. The V gene is TRBV20-1, the J gene TRBJ2-1, with 14 positions matching TRBD2. The CDR3 runs to 19 residues. The germline gives CDR1 DFQATT, CDR2 SNEGSKA (reference sequence). V shed 1 base and J 1 base; nucleotides not matched to a gene: 9. In nucleotides, the CDR3 is TGCAGTGCTAGAGTGGGGACTAGCGGGAGAGGATCTTCCTACAATGAGCAGTTCTTC. This sequence encodes CSARVGTSGRGSSYNEQFF.

The J gene is TRBJ2-5, the V gene TRBV20-1; TRBD2 might be the D (7 bases). The V gene's germline CDR1 is DFQATT and CDR2 SNEGSKA (reference sequence). The CDR3 sequence is 15 residues long. Between the trimmed V and J ends, which lost 8 bases and 1 base, there was a span of 20 bases. The CDR3 protein is CSPGGQGGFQETQYF. In DNA form, the CDR3 reads TGCAGTCCGGGGGGCCAGGGCGGATTCCAAGAGACCCAGTACTTC.

V gene TRBV27 combines with J gene TRBJ2-7; no definite D call. This CDR3 spans 13 amino acids. Trimming shortened V by 3 bases and J by 7 bases, and 13 bases separated the two germline ends. From germline, CDR1 is MNHEY and CDR2 SMNVEV (reference sequence). The CDR3 DNA reads TGTGCCAGCAGTTTGTCGGAACTACGGGAGCAGTACTTC. Protein product: CASSLSELREQYF.

The chain uses TRBV6-5 and TRBJ1-4; TRBD1 is a possible D gene (5 bases). The CDR3 sequence is 18 residues long. Trimming took 2 bases from V and 12 from J, leaving 28 bases between them. Germline CDR1 reads MNHEY; CDR2 reads SVGAGI. The CDR3 DNA sequence: TGTGCCAGCAGTTACGAACGGCAGAGGGCTCGCTGGGGGGAACAACTGTTTTTT. Amino acid sequence: CASSYERQRARWGEQLFF.

This clonotype has just a few counts. The chain combines TRBV20-1 with TRBJ2-1; D remains unclear. The CDR3 runs 13 residues. Germline CDR1 is DFQATT and CDR2 is SNEGSKA (reference sequence). V was pared by 5 bases and J by 0 bases, with 8 bases between. The CDR3 sequence is CSAGISSYNEQFF. For the CDR3, the DNA is TGCAGTGCTGGAATAAGCTCCTACAATGAGCAGTTCTTC.

V and J are TRBV20-1 and TRBJ1-2; D gene unclear. Germline CDR1 is DFQATT and CDR2 is SNEGSKA (reference sequence). The CDR3 is 13 residues long. Trimming took off 0 bases at V and 7 bases at J, with 12 bases between the two ends. Here the CDR3 reads CSARDKAVVGYTF. The CDR3 bases are TGCAGTGCTAGAGACAAGGCCGTCGTTGGCTACACCTTC.

The chain carries TRBV20-1 and TRBJ2-5; 8 bases line up with TRBD2. V shed 0 bases, J shed 2 bases, and the junction held 11 bases outside the gene matches. The CDR3 has 17 amino acids. Germline CDR1 is DFQATT and CDR2 is SNEGSKA (reference sequence). CDR3 sequence (DNA): TGCAGTGCTAGAGATTATCGGACTAGCCCTAATCAAGAGACCCAGTACTTC. Its protein is CSARDYRTSPNQETQYF.

The rearrangement uses TRBV20-1 and TRBJ2-3; 7 bases fit TRBD2. The CDR3 has 13 residues. Per the germline V gene, CDR1 is DFQATT and CDR2 is SNEGSKA (reference sequence). Trimming cost V 3 bases and J 5 bases; bases outside gene matches: 5. This CDR3 is CSASGGRGDTQYF. The CDR3 DNA reads as TGCAGTGCTAGCGGCGGGAGAGGAGATACGCAGTATTTT.